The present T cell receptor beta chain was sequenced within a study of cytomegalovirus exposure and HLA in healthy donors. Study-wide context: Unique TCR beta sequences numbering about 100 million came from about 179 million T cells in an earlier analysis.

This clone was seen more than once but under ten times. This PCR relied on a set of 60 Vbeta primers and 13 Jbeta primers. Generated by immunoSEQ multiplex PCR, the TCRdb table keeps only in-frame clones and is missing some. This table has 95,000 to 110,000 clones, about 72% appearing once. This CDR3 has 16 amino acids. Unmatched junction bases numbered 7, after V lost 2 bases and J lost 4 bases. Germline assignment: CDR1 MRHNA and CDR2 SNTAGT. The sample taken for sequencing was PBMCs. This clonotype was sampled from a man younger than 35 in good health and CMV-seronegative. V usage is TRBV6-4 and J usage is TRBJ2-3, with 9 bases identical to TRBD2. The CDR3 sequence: CASSDGAGGPADTQYF. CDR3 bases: TGTGCCAGCAGTGACGGGGCGGGGGGGCCAGCAGATACGCAGTATTTT.